These T cell receptor beta chains were read from a single sample in a study of regulatory T cells in long-lasting Graves disease. From the multiplex PCR reads, TCRdb called clonotypes with MiXCR, one entry per CDR3 protein. The table records 410,000 or so distinct CDR3 sequences, under 15% of them present only once. These data were likewise used in another study, on T cells in Graves' hyperthyroidism and ophthalmopathy.

The material was peripheral blood mononuclear cells (PBMCs), obtained at new diagnosis, from a patient treated with antithyroid drugs. All receptors derive from a woman aged 30 to 39 with Graves disease. The conserved cysteine and the conserved F or W are not part of the CDR3 here.

>TRBV27|TRBJ2-3
ASSLDSADTQY
>TRBV7-2|TRBJ2-5
ASSFFPGSGEETQY
>TRBV6-4|TRBJ2-1
ASSDVAGEAGNEQF
>TRBV19|TRBJ2-7
ASSIGTQGDEQY
>TRBV7-2|TRBJ1-2
ASNLVVRYHGYGYT
>TRBV30|TRBJ2-2
AWSSISGTGELF
>TRBV9|TRBJ1-3
ASSGEQGAGNTIY
>TRBV18|TRBJ1-4
ASSPAAWDGEKLF
>TRBV19|TRBJ2-2
ASSMRGQGANTGELF
>TRBV20-1|TRBJ2-1
SAEGTSGTQYEQF
>TRBV12-3/TRBV12-4|TRBJ2-2
ASSLVDWTGELF
>TRBV9|TRBJ2-3
ASSRPSGNDRTDTQY
>TRBV10-3|TRBJ2-2
AIKRGTGELF
>TRBV19|TRBJ1-3
ASSMAGQGKGNTIY
>TRBV9|TRBJ2-7
ASSVSGTSGSYEQY
>TRBV11-1|TRBJ1-2
ASSPRERAYGYT
>TRBV27|TRBJ2-7
ASWTGGYEQY
>TRBV20-1|TRBJ2-1
SARDEGLDYNEQF
>TRBV4-1|TRBJ2-6
ASSQGGRAGPTTGANVLT
>TRBV25-1|TRBJ2-1
ASSDKTSGSSYNEQF
>TRBV20-1|TRBJ1-1
SARGAGVTEAF
>TRBV29-1|TRBJ2-5
SVVGSGRREETQY
>TRBV7-9|TRBJ1-1
ASSLVFGDTEAF
>TRBV6-1|TRBJ2-3
ASSPPHGRGGYSGSTDTQY
>TRBV12-3/TRBV12-4|TRBJ2-2
AILAGGQELF
>TRBV28|TRBJ2-7
ASSLYRIYEQY
>TRBV13|TRBJ2-3
ASRPSGIGTDTQY
>TRBV7-9|TRBJ1-6
ASSLTGLGSPLH
>TRBV5-1|TRBJ1-6
ASKGRGSSPLH
>TRBV3-1|TRBJ2-5
ASGQQETQY
>TRBV12-3/TRBV12-4|TRBJ2-7
ASRPGTSDEQY
>TRBV29-1|TRBJ1-1
SVSGGGMNTEAF
>TRBV2|TRBJ2-1
ASSLDREQF
>TRBV29-1|TRBJ1-1
IVSEDLNTEAF
>TRBV20-1|TRBJ2-7
SATGAPYEQY
>TRBV18|TRBJ2-7
ASSPQGTSGSRYEQY
>TRBV28|TRBJ1-2
ASRFGRANYGYT
>TRBV28|TRBJ2-3
ASSPASTDTQY
>TRBV18|TRBJ2-7
ASSPRGSDRNPYEQY
>TRBV11-2|TRBJ2-5
ASSLGLADQETQY
>TRBV6-2/TRBV6-3|TRBJ2-1
ASRYLAGGRHNEQF
>TRBV4-1|TRBJ2-3
ASSQDQVDGTQY
>TRBV19|TRBJ2-2
ASSFVARDGELF
>TRBV5-1|TRBJ2-1
ASCSLGGSGRGEQF
>TRBV5-1|TRBJ2-7
ASSLGLAEYYEQY
>TRBV28|TRBJ2-7
ASSLLGQGDYEQY
>TRBV10-3|TRBJ2-7
AISEVGGSSYEQY
>TRBV4-1|TRBJ2-7
ASSHSGTPTKLYEQY
>TRBV7-2|TRBJ1-5
ASSLAGPGQGSNQPQH
>TRBV19|TRBJ1-1
ASSMPSMNTEAF
>TRBV12-3/TRBV12-4|TRBJ1-2
ASSSTGGGAGYT
>TRBV12-3/TRBV12-4|TRBJ2-3
ASTGTASTDTQY
>TRBV6-1|TRBJ2-7
ASTPRGLYEQY
>TRBV29-1|TRBJ2-5
SVVGLAGAPETQY
>TRBV27|TRBJ2-7
ASSLPGVTYEQY
>TRBV5-1|TRBJ2-7
ASSLHAGVLDEQY
>TRBV20-1|TRBJ2-5
SAPRRQGSETQY
>TRBV10-3|TRBJ2-7
AISTPRADDYEQY
>TRBV28|TRBJ2-5
ASSSLSGGRLATQY
>TRBV5-1|TRBJ2-7
ASSLGDGGSSYEQY